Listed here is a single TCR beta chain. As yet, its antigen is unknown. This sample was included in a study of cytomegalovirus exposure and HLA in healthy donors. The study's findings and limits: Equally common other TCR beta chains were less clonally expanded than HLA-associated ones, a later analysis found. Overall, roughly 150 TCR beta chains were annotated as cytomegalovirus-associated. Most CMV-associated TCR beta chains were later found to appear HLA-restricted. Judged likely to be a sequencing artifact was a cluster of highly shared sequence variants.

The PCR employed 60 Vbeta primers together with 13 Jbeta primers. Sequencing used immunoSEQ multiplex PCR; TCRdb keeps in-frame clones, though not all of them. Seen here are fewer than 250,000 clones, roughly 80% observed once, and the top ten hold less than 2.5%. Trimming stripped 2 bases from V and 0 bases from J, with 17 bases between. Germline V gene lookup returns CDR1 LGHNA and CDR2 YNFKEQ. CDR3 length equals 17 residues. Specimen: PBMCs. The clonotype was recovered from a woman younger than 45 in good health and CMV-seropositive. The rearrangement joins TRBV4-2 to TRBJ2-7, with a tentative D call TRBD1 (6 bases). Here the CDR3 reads CASSQTSRGRSSYEQYF. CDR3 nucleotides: TGTGCCAGCAGCCAAACCTCCAGGGGCCGTAGCTCCTACGAGCAGTACTTC.